This TCR beta chain stems from a study of T cell responses to AZD1222 COVID-19 vaccine. About the study: Second-dose timings of about 4 or about 12 weeks were pooled.

Study-level findings and limits: Females outnumbered males among donors, who were mostly white British; clonal diversity was possibly underestimated.

TCRdb's copy holds only in-frame clones and misses some; the assay was immunoSEQ multiplex PCR. The data contain about 120,000 clones, about 91% of them singletons. V lost 7 bases, J lost 5 bases, and 11 bases lay in between. CDR3 length equals 11 residues. Germline V lookup: CDR1 SQVTM, CDR2 ANQGSEA. Of note for this clone: What it binds is not known.

This TCR was sampled from an adult in good health. This chain connects TRBV29-1 to TRBJ2-5; D may be TRBD2 (6 bases). Specimen: peripheral blood, collected on day 0 of AZD1222 vaccination. The CDR3 reads CSAAAGETQYF. In DNA form, the CDR3 reads TGCAGCGCTGCCGCGGGGGAGACCCAGTACTTC.